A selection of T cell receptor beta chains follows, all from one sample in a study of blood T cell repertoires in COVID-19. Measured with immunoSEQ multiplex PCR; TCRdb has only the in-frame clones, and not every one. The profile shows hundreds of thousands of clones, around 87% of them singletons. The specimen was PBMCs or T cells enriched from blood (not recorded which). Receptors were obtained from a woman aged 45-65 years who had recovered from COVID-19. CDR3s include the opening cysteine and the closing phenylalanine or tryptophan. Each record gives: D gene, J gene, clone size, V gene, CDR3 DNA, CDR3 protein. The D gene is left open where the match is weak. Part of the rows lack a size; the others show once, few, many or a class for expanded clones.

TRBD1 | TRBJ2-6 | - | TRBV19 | TGTGCCAGTAGTAGCAGGGGGCGGACTGGGGCCAACGTCCTGACTTTC | CASSSRGRTGANVLTF
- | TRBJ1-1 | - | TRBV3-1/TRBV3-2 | TGTGCCAGCAGGGACGCTGGGGGGAGGACTGAAGCTTTCTTT | CASRDAGGRTEAFF
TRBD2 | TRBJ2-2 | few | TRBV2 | TGTGCCAGCAGCAAAAACTCCCTCCGGGGGGGCGGGGAGCTGTTTTTT | CASSKNSLRGGGELFF
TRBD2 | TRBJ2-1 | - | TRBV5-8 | TGTGCCAGCAGCTTGGCCGGGACTAGTAGGCTCTACAATGAGCAGTTCTTC | CASSLAGTSRLYNEQFF
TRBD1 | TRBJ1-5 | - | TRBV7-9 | TGTGCCAGCAGCGTAGGACAGGGATACAATCAGCCCCAGCATTTT | CASSVGQGYNQPQHF
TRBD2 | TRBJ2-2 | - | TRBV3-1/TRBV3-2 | TGTGCCAGCAGCCTTCTACCGGGACTAGCGGGGGGGCTCGGGGAGCTGTTTTTT | CASSLLPGLAGGLGELFF
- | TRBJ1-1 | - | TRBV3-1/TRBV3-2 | TGTGCCAGCAGCCCCCTTAGGGGCATTGAAGCTTTCTTT | CASSPLRGIEAFF
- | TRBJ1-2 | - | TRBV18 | TGTGCCAGCTCACCATTGCTAACAGCTGATGGCTACACCTTC | CASSPLLTADGYTF
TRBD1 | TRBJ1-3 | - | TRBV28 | TGTGCCAGCGGGACAGGGGGAAACACCATATATTTT | CASGTGGNTIYF
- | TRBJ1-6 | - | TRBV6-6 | TGTGCCAGCAGTTACCGCACAGGGATCTGGTCACCCCTCCACTTT | CASSYRTGIWSPLHF
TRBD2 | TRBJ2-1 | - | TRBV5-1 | TGCGCCAGCAGCGGAATAGGGACTAGCGGGGGGTCCTACAATGAGCAGTTCTTC | CASSGIGTSGGSYNEQFF
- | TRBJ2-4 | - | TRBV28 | TGTGCCAGCAGTGCGCAGGGAGCCAAAAACATTCAGTACTTC | CASSAQGAKNIQYF
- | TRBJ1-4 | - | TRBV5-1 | TGCGCCAGCAGCTTGACCGCCGGCGGGAATGAAAAACTGTTTTTT | CASSLTAGGNEKLFF
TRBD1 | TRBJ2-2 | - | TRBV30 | TGTGCCTGGGAACCCGGGACAGTGCGCGGGGAGCTGTTTTTT | CAWEPGTVRGELFF
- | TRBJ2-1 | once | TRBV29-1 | TGCAGCGTTGCGGACGGGAGCTCCTACAATGAGCAGTTCTTC | CSVADGSSYNEQFF
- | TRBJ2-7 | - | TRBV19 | TGTGCCAGTAGTTCCGGGACGGGAGCCTACGAGCAGTACTTC | CASSSGTGAYEQYF
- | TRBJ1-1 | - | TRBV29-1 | TGCAGCGTTGGTGGGGGGTTAGGGGACACTGAAGCTTTCTTT | CSVGGGLGDTEAFF
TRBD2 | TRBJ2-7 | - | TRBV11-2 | TGTGCCAGCAGCTTAGTCGGGCGGGGGGCCGTTTCCTACGAGCAGTACTTC | CASSLVGRGAVSYEQYF
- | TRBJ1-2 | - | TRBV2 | TGTGCCAGCCCCCCGAGAGGGCCAGGTGGCTACACCTTC | CASPPRGPGGYTF
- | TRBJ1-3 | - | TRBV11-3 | TGTGCCAGCAGTCCCGACAGCTCGGACACCATATATTTT | CASSPDSSDTIYF
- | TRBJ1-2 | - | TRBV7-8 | TGTGCCAGCAGCTTAGTTCCCAACTACTATGGCTACACCTTC | CASSLVPNYYGYTF
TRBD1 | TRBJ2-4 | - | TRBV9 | TGTGCCAGCAGCATTAGGGACAGAGAAAACATTCAGTACTTC | CASSIRDRENIQYF
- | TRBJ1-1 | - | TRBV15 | TGTGCCACCAGCAGAGATTCCTGGAACACTGAAGCTTTCTTT | CATSRDSWNTEAFF
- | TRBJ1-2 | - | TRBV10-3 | TGTGCCATCAGTGAGACTGGGACACGCTATGGCTACACCTTC | CAISETGTRYGYTF
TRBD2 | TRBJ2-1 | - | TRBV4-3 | TGCGCCAGCAGCCAAGATCAGTGGGAGGGGTGGGATGAGCAGTTCTTC | CASSQDQWEGWDEQFF
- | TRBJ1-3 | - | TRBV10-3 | TGTGCCATCAGTGAGTCAAGGTGGGGAGCTGGAAACACCATATATTTT | CAISESRWGAGNTIYF
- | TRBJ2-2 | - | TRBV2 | TGTGCCAGCAGGATGGGGGGGCCCGGGGAGCTGTTTTTT | CASRMGGPGELFF
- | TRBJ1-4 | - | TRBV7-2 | TGTGCCAGCAGCTCCGACACAGCTGAAAAACTGTTTTTT | CASSSDTAEKLFF
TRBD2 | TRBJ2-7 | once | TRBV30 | TGTGCCTGGAGTGTCGCCGGGGGGGACTACGAGCAGTACTTC | CAWSVAGGDYEQYF